The entry that follows covers one TCR beta chain sequence. This sample was included in a study of T-cell memory formation after mild COVID-19. Each CDR3 protein is one row after TCRdb ran MiXCR on the 5' RACE reads. Here the sample spans approximately 42,000 distinct CDR3 sequences, roughly 7% being singletons. Specimen: PBMCs or a T cell subset sorted from them (not recorded which). This TCR was recovered from an adult who had mild COVID-19 (a few samples of this study predate the infection). Cell type and time point are not known.

DNA for the CDR3: TGTGCCAGCAGCCGGCTAGGACAGGGTGGAAACACCATATATTTT. It specifies CASSRLGQGGNTIYF. The chain joins TRBV14 to TRBJ1-3; the match to TRBD1 covers 8 bases. Germline values: CDR1 SGHDN, CDR2 FVKESK. V lost 4 bases, J lost 3 bases, and 5 bases stayed unmatched. The CDR3 consists of 15 residues.